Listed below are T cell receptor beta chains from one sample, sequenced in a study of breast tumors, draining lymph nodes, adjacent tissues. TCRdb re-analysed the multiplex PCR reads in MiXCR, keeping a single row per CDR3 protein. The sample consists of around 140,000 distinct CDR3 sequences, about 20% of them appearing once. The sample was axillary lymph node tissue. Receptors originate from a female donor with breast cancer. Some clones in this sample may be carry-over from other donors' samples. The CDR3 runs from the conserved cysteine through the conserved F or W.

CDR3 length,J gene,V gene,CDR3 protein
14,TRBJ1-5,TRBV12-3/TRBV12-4,CASTLQGVRQPQHF
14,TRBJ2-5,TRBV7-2,CASSNPGTVETQYF
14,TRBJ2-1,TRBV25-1,CASGDPEGYNEQFF
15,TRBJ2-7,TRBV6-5,CASGSPGLASYEQYF
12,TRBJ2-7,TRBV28,CASSFTGYEQYF
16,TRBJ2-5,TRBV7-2,CASSLVSGRGEETQYF
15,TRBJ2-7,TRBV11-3,CASSFRTGVPYEQYF
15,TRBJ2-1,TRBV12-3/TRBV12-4,CASIPGGNRDNEQFF
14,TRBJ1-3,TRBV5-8,CASSLEGGGNTIYF
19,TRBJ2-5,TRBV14,CASSQSSGTGKASAETQYF
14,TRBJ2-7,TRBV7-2,CASSRWGGNYEQYF
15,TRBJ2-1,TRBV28,CASREGGPIYNEQFF
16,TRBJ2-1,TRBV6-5,CASSYSAVEQYNEQFF
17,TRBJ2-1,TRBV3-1,CASSQDLEGGPWNEQFF
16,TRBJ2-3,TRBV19,CASSFPSGAGTDTQYF
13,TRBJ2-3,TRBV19,CASSIGGTDTQYF
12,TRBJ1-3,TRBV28,CASSFRGNTIYF
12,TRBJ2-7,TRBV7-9,CASTSGAYEQYF
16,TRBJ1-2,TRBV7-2,CASSFTGTGRRDGYTF
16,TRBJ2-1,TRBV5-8,CASSLRPSGGYNEQFF
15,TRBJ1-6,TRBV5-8,CASSFSDRRGSPLHF
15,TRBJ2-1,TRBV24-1,CATSDSKRYYNEQFF
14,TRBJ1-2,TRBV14,CASSQSGIYYGYTF
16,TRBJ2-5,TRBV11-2,CASSLIGGQGLETQYF
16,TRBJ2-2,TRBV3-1,CASSRSGTKVPGELFF
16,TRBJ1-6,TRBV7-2,CASSLMEQGPGTPLHF
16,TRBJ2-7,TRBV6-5,CASRGPGLAGGDEQYF